These 23 T cell receptor beta chains originate from one sample sequenced in a study of shared clonotypes between healthy human individuals. The assay was immunoSEQ multiplex PCR, and TCRdb's table has in-frame clones only and misses some. This table holds roughly 890,000 clones, 80% to 95% found once. Naive-designated CD8 cells lacked CD45RO, were positively enriched for CCR7, and omitted terminally differentiated effector memory CD45RA+ cells. Sequencing was carried out using naive CD8+ T cells sorted from blood. The receptor set was obtained from a man between 25 and 39 years old in good health.

The V call is TRBV11-2, the J call TRBJ2-7, with D perhaps matching TRBD2 (5 bases). V shed 2 bases and J shed 3 bases, with 14 bases lying between them. This CDR3 is built from 15 residues. CDR1 SGHAT and CDR2 FQNNGV come from the germline V gene. CDR3 region: CASSLTGYTDYEQYF. Here the CDR3 DNA reads TGTGCCAGCAGCTTAACGGGGTATACCGACTACGAGCAGTACTTC.

This chain links TRBV29-1 with TRBJ2-1, with a possible D match to TRBD1 (6 bases). V was clipped by 5 bases and J by 8 bases, with 19 bases between them. The CDR3 runs to 14 residues. Germline V gene lookup returns CDR1 SQVTM and CDR2 ANQGSEA. This chain's CDR3 is CSVSRDNRGHEQFF. The CDR3, as DNA: TGCAGCGTTTCCCGGGACAACCGAGGGCATGAGCAGTTCTTC.

The CDR3, as DNA: TGCGCCAGCAGCGGGGGGACTAGCGGGTCCACCGGGGAGCTGTTTTTT. Its translation is CASSGGTSGSTGELFF. This chain links TRBV5-1 with TRBJ2-2; 12 bases fit TRBD2. The CDR3 spans 16 residues. Trimming cost V 4 bases and J 4 bases; bases outside gene matches: 5. Germline V CDR1 and CDR2: SGHRS, YFSETQ.

The chain joins TRBV30 to TRBJ2-5; TRBD1 might be the D (5 bases). V lost 1 base to trimming and J lost 5 bases, with 14 bases between them. Per germline, CDR1 GTSNPN and CDR2 SVGIG (reference sequence). The CDR3 loop spans 14 amino acids. CDR3 amino acids: CAWSGQSSVETQYF. Here the CDR3 DNA reads TGTGCCTGGAGTGGACAGTCGAGTGTGGAGACCCAGTACTTC.

The V and J genes are TRBV6-5 and TRBJ2-3; D possibly matches TRBD1 or TRBD2 (6 bases each). The CDR3 length is 16 residues. The germline V gene has CDR1 MNHEY and CDR2 SVGAGI. The ends were cut back, 2 bases at V and 4 bases at J, with 16 bases in the middle. The CDR3 DNA follows: TGTGCCAGCAGTTACCGGGGGCCTACGGGGGCAGATACGCAGTATTTT. This sequence encodes CASSYRGPTGADTQYF.

This chain uses TRBV5-1 with TRBJ2-2; tentatively, D is TRBD1 (5 bases). Trimming removed 1 base at V and 2 bases at J, with 12 bases between. CDR3 length: 16 residues. Germline-derived CDR1 and CDR2 are SGHRS and YFSETQ. The CDR3 reads CASSLILTANTGELFF. In nucleotides, the CDR3 is TGCGCCAGCAGCTTGATTTTGACAGCTAACACCGGGGAGCTGTTTTTT.

Here the CDR3 DNA reads TGTGCCACCAGCGGCGACTTGGGCAATCAGCCCCAGCATTTT. Translating it yields CATSGDLGNQPQHF. The chain joins TRBV15 to TRBJ1-5, with D uncertain. The germline CDR1 and CDR2 sequences are LNHNV and YYDKDF (reference sequence). V lost 5 bases, J lost 2 bases, and 10 bases lay in between. The CDR3 sequence is 14 residues long.

The gene calls are TRBV7-6 and TRBJ2-7, with 15 nucleotides matching TRBD2. This CDR3 is built from 16 residues. Germline V gene sequence: CDR1 SGHVS, CDR2 FNYEAQ. V lost 4 bases, J lost 4 bases, and 5 bases stayed unmatched. The CDR3: CASSSPGTSGRYEQYF. The DNA of the CDR3 is TGTGCCAGCAGCTCCCCGGGGACTAGCGGGAGGTACGAGCAGTACTTC.

V usage is TRBV19 and J usage is TRBJ1-1; D possibly corresponds to TRBD1 (5 bases). CDR3 length: 12 residues. CDR1 and CDR2 from the germline V gene are LNHDA and SQIVND (reference sequence). V was cut by 10 bases and J by 4 bases, with 13 bases left in between. CDR3 loop: CAIHPGSTEAFF. The DNA of the CDR3 is TGTGCCATCCATCCAGGGAGCACTGAAGCTTTCTTT. The variable domain in full, with the rest retrieved from reference TRBV19 and TRBJ1-1, is DGGITQSPKYLFRKEGQNVTLSCEQNLNHDAMYWYRQDPGQGLRLIYYSQIVNDFQKGDIAEGYSVSREKKESFPLTVTSAQKNPTAFYLCAIHPGSTEAFFGQGTRLTVV.

Only one count was recorded for this clone. J is TRBJ1-2 and V is TRBV7-2, with D unresolved. This CDR3 has 13 residues. V dropped 7 bases and J dropped 4 bases, with 13 bases sitting between them. Germline CDR1 reads SGHTA; CDR2 reads FQGNSA. In DNA, the CDR3 is TGTGCCAGCACTCAACCCTGGGGCTATGGCTACACCTTC. It codes for CASTQPWGYGYTF. Using reference TRBV7-2 and TRBJ1-2 for the parts outside the CDR3, the full variable domain is GAGVSQSPSNKVTEKGKDVELRCDPISGHTALYWYRQSLGQGLEFLIYFQGNSAPDKSGLPSDRFSAERTGGSVSTLTIQRTQQEDSAVYLCASTQPWGYGYTFGSGTRLTVV.

The genes are TRBV7-2 and TRBJ2-7; 7 nucleotides match TRBD1. J gave up 2 bases and V 1 base, and 2 bases lay outside the gene matches. Germline V lookup: CDR1 SGHTA, CDR2 FQGNSA. This CDR3 has 14 residues. The CDR3 region is CASSLDGTAYEQYF. The CDR3 DNA reads TGTGCCAGCAGCTTAGATGGGACAGCCTACGAGCAGTACTTC. The full variable domain, rest sourced from reference TRBV7-2 and TRBJ2-7, is GAGVSQSPSNKVTEKGKDVELRCDPISGHTALYWYRQSLGQGLEFLIYFQGNSAPDKSGLPSDRFSAERTGGSVSTLTIQRTQQEDSAVYLCASSLDGTAYEQYFGPGTRLTVT.

The chain links TRBV18 to TRBJ2-7; tentatively, D is TRBD1 or TRBD2 (5 bases each). The CDR3 totals 17 residues. Trimming cost V 3 bases and J 0 bases, with 18 bases left between them. Germline CDR1 and CDR2: KGHSH and LQKENI. CDR3: CASSPTIPGRISYEQYF. The CDR3 nucleotides are TGTGCCAGCTCACCCACTATCCCGGGGCGGATCTCCTACGAGCAGTACTTC. The complete variable domain, with remaining parts taken from reference TRBV18 and TRBJ2-7, reads NAGVMQNPRHLVRRRGQEARLRCSPMKGHSHVYWYRQLPEEGLKFMVYLQKENIIDESGMPKERFSAEFPKEGPSILRIQQVVRGDSAAYFCASSPTIPGRISYEQYFGPGTRLTVT.

The chain is built from TRBV28 and TRBJ2-3; 7 bases map to TRBD2. Germline CDR1 MDHEN, CDR2 SYDVKM. The CDR3 has 20 amino acids. V shed 4 bases, J shed 3 bases, and the junction held 22 bases outside the gene matches. The CDR3 loop reads CASSSFRLGKIAGPTDTQYF. The CDR3 DNA sequence: TGTGCCAGCAGTTCCTTTCGTCTTGGTAAAATAGCGGGCCCTACAGATACGCAGTATTTT.

Regarding this clone: The junction shows a germline mismatch at one end, possibly a read error. The J gene is TRBJ2-7, the V gene TRBV14; D not resolved. The germline V gene encodes CDR1 SGHDN and CDR2 FVKESK. The CDR3 has 12 residues. In nucleotides, the CDR3 is TGTGCCAGCAGCCTACGGGCCCTCCCACTTCTCTTC. Its translation: CASSLRALPLLF.

The rearrangement joins TRBV5-1 to TRBJ2-3; D is perhaps TRBD2 (6 bases). This CDR3 spans 16 amino acids. V lost 5 bases and J 1 base, leaving 17 bases between the germline ends. The germline CDR1 and CDR2 sequences are SGHRS and YFSETQ. CDR3 nucleotide sequence: TGCGCCAGCAGTTGGGACGGGAGCCGGGGCACAGATACGCAGTATTTT. Its protein product is CASSWDGSRGTDTQYF.

The chain links TRBV29-1 to TRBJ2-1; 11 bases map to TRBD1. Germline V gene data show CDR1 as SQVTM and CDR2 as ANQGSEA. Trimming removed 4 bases from V and 8 bases from J; junction bases left unmatched: 7. The CDR3 spans 14 residues. The DNA for the CDR3 is TGCAGCGTTGTGGGGACAGGGGGTAGCGATGAGCAGTTCTTC. Amino acid sequence: CSVVGTGGSDEQFF.

The rearrangement links TRBV5-6 to TRBJ1-5; unclear D gene. V lost 3 bases to trimming and J lost 0 bases, with 22 bases between them. CDR1 and CDR2 (germline): SGHDT, YYEEEE. This CDR3 contains 19 residues. The DNA of the CDR3 is TGTGCCAGCAGCTATGGAGGCAGCCAGGTCGTATATAGCAATCAGCCCCAGCATTTT. Protein sequence: CASSYGGSQVVYSNQPQHF.

The gene calls are TRBV14 and TRBJ2-1; no firm D call. Trimming took 0 bases from V and 4 from J, leaving 4 bases between them. The germline CDR1 and CDR2 sequences are SGHDN and FVKESK. This CDR3 contains 13 residues. CDR3 protein: CASSQEDYNEQFF. CDR3 nucleotides: TGTGCCAGCAGCCAAGAAGATTACAATGAGCAGTTCTTC.

The V call is TRBV10-3, the J call TRBJ2-7, with D perhaps matching TRBD2 (6 bases). Germline loops: CDR1 ENHRY, CDR2 SYGVKD. Trimming removed 6 bases at V and 0 bases at J, with 21 bases between. The CDR3 loop spans 17 amino acids. The CDR3 DNA is TGTGCCATCAGCTTCATGGGAGGCACTCCCAACTCCTACGAGCAGTACTTC. It yields the protein CAISFMGGTPNSYEQYF.

The rearrangement joins TRBV19 to TRBJ1-1; 7 bases agree with TRBD1. Germline values: CDR1 LNHDA, CDR2 SQIVND (reference sequence). V trimming: 4 bases; J trimming: 4 bases; junction bases outside the gene matches: 3. The CDR3 consists of 13 residues. The CDR3 sequence is CASSKQGLTEAFF. For the CDR3, the DNA is TGTGCCAGTAGTAAACAGGGGCTCACTGAAGCTTTCTTT.

This chain links TRBV25-1 with TRBJ2-5; no reliable D call. The V gene's germline CDR1 is MGHDK and CDR2 SYGVNS. This CDR3 contains 15 residues. V lost 4 bases and J lost 4, with 16 bases in between. The CDR3 reads CASSGPGWAVETQYF. The DNA of the CDR3 is TGTGCCAGCAGTGGCCCCGGATGGGCCGTAGAGACCCAGTACTTC.

The V and J genes are TRBV14 and TRBJ2-7, with D possibly TRBD1 on 6 matching bases. The CDR3 runs to 14 residues. V was pared by 3 bases and J by 6 bases, with 15 bases between. The germline V gene has CDR1 SGHDN and CDR2 FVKESK. Here the CDR3 DNA reads TGTGCCAGCAGCCAGAGGGACAAGAGGGGCGAGCAGTACTTC. Protein sequence: CASSQRDKRGEQYF.

The chain carries TRBV4-1 and TRBJ2-1; D is perhaps TRBD2 (7 bases). This CDR3 comprises 16 residues. CDR1 and CDR2 (germline): MGHRA, YSYEKL. Trimming stripped 0 bases from V and 4 bases from J, with 13 bases between. The CDR3 bases are TGCGCCAGCAGCCAAGAAGGGGGGGGACAATACAATGAGCAGTTCTTC. This translates into CASSQEGGGQYNEQFF.